This T cell receptor beta chain was recorded in a study of blood T cell repertoires in COVID-19. On the study more broadly: Nucleic acid was either cDNA or gDNA, and it came from T cells, B-cell-depleted T cells, or PBMCs.

Profiled with immunoSEQ multiplex PCR; TCRdb holds only in-frame clones, not every one. The profile covers approximately 63,000 clones, with 87% appearing a single time and more than 4.5% taken by the ten largest. The V and J ends lost 0 bases and 12 bases, in that order; junction bases with no gene match: 4. This CDR3 is built from 12 residues. Per germline, CDR1 SGHRS and CDR2 YFSETQ. The genes are TRBV5-1 and TRBJ2-7, with TRBD1 identical over 9 bases. Sequenced input: peripheral blood. The TCR was taken from a man older than 75 in a cohort sampled during active COVID-19. The CDR3 DNA reads TGCGCCAGCAGCTTGGACGGGACAGGGCGGTACTTC. Translation gives CASSLDGTGRYF. The full variable domain, completed using reference TRBV5-1 and TRBJ2-7, is KAGVTQTPRYLIKTRGQQVTLSCSPISGHRSVSWYQQTPGQGLQFLFEYFSETQRNKGNFPGRFSGRQFSNSRSEMNVSTLELGDSALYLCASSLDGTGRYFGPGTRLTVT.